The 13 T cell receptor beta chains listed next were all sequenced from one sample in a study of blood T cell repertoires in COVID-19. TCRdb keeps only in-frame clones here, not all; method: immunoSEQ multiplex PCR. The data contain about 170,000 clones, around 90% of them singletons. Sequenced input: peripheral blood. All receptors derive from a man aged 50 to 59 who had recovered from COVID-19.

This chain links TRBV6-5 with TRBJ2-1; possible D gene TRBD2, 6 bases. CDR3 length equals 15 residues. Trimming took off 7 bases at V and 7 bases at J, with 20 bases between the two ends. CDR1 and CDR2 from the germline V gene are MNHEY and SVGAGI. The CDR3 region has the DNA TGTGCCAGCATTTATGGGGGGAACGGCGGTAATGAGCAGTTCTTC. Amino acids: CASIYGGNGGNEQFF.

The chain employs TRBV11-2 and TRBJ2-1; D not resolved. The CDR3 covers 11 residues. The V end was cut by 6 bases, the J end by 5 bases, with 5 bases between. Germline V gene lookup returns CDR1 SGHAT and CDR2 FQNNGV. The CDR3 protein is CASRFNNEQFF. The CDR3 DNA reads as TGTGCCAGCAGATTCAACAATGAGCAGTTCTTC.

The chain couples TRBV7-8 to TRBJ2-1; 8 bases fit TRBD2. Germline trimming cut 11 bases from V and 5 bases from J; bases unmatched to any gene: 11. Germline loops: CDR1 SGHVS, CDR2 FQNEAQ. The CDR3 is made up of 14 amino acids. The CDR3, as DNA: TGTGCCTGGTCGAAGGGCGGGAGGAACAATGAGCAGTTCTTC. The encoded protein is CAWSKGGRNNEQFF.

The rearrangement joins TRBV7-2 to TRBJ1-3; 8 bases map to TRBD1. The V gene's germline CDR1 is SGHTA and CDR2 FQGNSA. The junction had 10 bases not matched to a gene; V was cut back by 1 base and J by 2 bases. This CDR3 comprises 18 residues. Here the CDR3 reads CASSLVRGLLSAGNTIYF. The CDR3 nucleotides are TGTGCCAGCAGCTTAGTCAGGGGGCTTCTCTCTGCTGGAAACACCATATATTTT. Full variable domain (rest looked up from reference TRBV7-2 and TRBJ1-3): GAGVSQSPSNKVTEKGKDVELRCDPISGHTALYWYRQSLGQGLEFLIYFQGNSAPDKSGLPSDRFSAERTGGSVSTLTIQRTQQEDSAVYLCASSLVRGLLSAGNTIYFGEGSWLTVV.

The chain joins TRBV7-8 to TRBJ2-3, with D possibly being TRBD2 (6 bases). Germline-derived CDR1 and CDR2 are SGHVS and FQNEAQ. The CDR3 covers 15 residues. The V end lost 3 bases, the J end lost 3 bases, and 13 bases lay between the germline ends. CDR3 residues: CASSFSGGGTDTQYF. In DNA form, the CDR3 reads TGTGCCAGCAGCTTTTCCGGGGGTGGGACAGATACGCAGTATTTT.

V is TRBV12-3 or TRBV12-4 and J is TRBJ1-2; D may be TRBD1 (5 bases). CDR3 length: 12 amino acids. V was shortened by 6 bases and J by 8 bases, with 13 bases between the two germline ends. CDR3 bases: TGTGCCAGCAGGCCGGGACTGGGGGGCTACACCTTC. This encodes CASRPGLGGYTF.

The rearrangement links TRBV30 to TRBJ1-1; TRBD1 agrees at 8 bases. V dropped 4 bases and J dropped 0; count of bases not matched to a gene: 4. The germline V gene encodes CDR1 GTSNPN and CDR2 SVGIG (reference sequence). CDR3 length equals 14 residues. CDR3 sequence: CAWTGDRLNTEAFF. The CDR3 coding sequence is TGTGCCTGGACCGGGGACAGGTTGAACACTGAAGCTTTCTTT.

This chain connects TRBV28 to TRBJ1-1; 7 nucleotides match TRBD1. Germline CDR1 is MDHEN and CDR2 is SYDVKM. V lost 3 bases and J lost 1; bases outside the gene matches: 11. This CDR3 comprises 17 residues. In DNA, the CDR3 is TGTGCCAGCAGTTTCTACCGACAGGGAAGGACGAACACTGAAGCTTTCTTT. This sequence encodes CASSFYRQGRTNTEAFF.

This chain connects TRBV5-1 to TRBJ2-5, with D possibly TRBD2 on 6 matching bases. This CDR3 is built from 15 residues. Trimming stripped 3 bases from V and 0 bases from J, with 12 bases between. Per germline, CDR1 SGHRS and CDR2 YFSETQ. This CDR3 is CASSWSGGYQETQYF. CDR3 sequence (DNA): TGCGCCAGCAGCTGGTCTGGGGGGTACCAAGAGACCCAGTACTTC.

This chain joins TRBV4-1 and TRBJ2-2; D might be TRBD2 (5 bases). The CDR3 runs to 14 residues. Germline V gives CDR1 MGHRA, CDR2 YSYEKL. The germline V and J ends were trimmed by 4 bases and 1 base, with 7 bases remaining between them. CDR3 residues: CASSRAGNTGELFF. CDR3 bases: TGCGCCAGCAGCCGGGCGGGGAACACCGGGGAGCTGTTTTTT.

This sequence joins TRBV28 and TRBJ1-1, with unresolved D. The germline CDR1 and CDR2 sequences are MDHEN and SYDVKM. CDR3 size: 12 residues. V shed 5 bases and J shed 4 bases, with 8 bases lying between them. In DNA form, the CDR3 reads TGTGCCAGCAGTGTCAGGATCACTGAAGCTTTCTTT. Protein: CASSVRITEAFF. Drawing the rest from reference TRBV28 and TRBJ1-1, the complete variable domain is DVKVTQSSRYLVKRTGEKVFLECVQDMDHENMFWYRQDPGLGLRLIYFSYDVKMKEKGDIPEGYSVSREKKERFSLILESASTNQTSMYLCASSVRITEAFFGQGTRLTVV.

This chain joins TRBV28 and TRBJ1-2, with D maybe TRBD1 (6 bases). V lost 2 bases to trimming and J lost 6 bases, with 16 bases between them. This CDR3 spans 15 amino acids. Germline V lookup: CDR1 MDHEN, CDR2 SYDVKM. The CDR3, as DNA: TGTGCCAGCAGTTTAAATCCAGGGACAATTGATGGCTACACCTTC. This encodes CASSLNPGTIDGYTF.

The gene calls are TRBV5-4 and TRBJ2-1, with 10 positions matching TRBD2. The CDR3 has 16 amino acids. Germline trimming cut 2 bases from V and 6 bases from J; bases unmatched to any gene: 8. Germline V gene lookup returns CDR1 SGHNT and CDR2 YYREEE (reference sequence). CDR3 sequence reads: CASSFGILAGINEQFF. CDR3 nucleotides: TGTGCCAGCAGCTTTGGAATACTAGCGGGGATCAATGAGCAGTTCTTC.